These 8 T cell receptor beta chains were sequenced from one sample in a study of identical twins (dated by TCRdb to the mid-2010s). The library came from 5' RACE. The reads were generated on an Illumina HiSeq 2000. TCRdb ran its own pipeline on the public reads, namely fastp trimming at Q25 and MiXCR clone calling, and kept in-frame beta chains. Records with the same CDR3 protein are collapsed into one entry carrying the most frequent genes and DNA. In this sample the table shows around 250,000 distinct CDR3 sequences, roughly 13% of which occur a single time. Clones ranked in the top ten supply 4% of the sample. This sample also appeared in a second study, on yellow fever vaccine responses in identical twins.

The sample taken for sequencing was memory (CD45RO+) T cells sorted from blood. The label giving this sample's cell subset or site can be read as: CD45RO+ enriched T cells. The receptors shown here come from a woman aged 18-29 years in good health.

This clonotype was counted ten times or more. The rearrangement uses TRBV27 and TRBJ2-7; D may match TRBD1 or TRBD2 (5 bases each). Germline V gene sequence: CDR1 MNHEY, CDR2 SMNVEV (reference sequence). The CDR3 is 14 residues long. V lost 3 bases and J 4 bases, leaving 13 bases between the germline ends. The DNA of the CDR3 is TGTGCCAGCAGTTTGCGAGAAGGGGAGTACGAGCAGTACTTC. Its translation is CASSLREGEYEQYF.

This sequence joins TRBV3-1 and TRBJ2-3; D is undetermined. V shed 3 bases and J shed 0 bases, with 10 bases lying between them. From germline, CDR1 is LGHDT and CDR2 YNNKEL (reference sequence). The CDR3 is 15 amino acids. This CDR3 is CASSHSHVSTDTQYF. CDR3 nucleotide sequence: TGTGCCAGCAGCCACTCTCATGTTAGCACAGATACGCAGTATTTT.

This clonotype was seen at least ten times. The chain uses TRBV7-3 and TRBJ2-2, with 9 nucleotides matching TRBD2. The V segment lost 0 bases and the J segment 5 bases; nucleotides outside the gene matches: 7. The CDR3 consists of 17 residues. From germline, CDR1 is SGHTA and CDR2 FQGTGA. The CDR3 here is CASSLTLAGGRTGELFF. As DNA, the CDR3 is TGTGCCAGCAGCTTAACACTAGCGGGCGGAAGAACCGGGGAGCTGTTTTTT.

This clonotype occurred a few times. The CDR3 DNA reads as TGCAGTGCGGGCACTAGCGGGAGTTTTTACGAGCAGTACTTC. Its translation: CSAGTSGSFYEQYF. The chain joins TRBV20-1 to TRBJ2-7; TRBD2 agrees at 11 bases. CDR3 length: 14 residues. The ends lost 6 bases at V and 4 bases at J; junction bases unmatched: 8. Germline V gene lookup returns CDR1 DFQATT and CDR2 SNEGSKA (reference sequence).

This clonotype was observed a few times. The chain employs TRBV28 and TRBJ2-3, with D perhaps TRBD2 (6 bases). Germline V gene data show CDR1 as MDHEN and CDR2 as SYDVKM. The V and J ends lost 5 bases and 4 bases respectively, with 22 bases between them. This CDR3 comprises 17 residues. As DNA, the CDR3 is TGTGCCAGCAGTCCACTACGAGGGGCGGGGATGGCAGATACGCAGTATTTT. This codes for CASSPLRGAGMADTQYF.

This clonotype has just a few counts. The V and J genes are TRBV2 and TRBJ1-5, with D hard to call. The V and J ends lost 4 bases and 1 base respectively, with 8 bases between them. Germline V lookup: CDR1 SNHLY, CDR2 FYNNEI. The CDR3 is 14 amino acids. The CDR3 loop reads CASSGGISNQPQHF. The CDR3 DNA follows: TGTGCCAGCAGTGGGGGTATCAGCAATCAGCCCCAGCATTTT.

This clonotype was picked up a small number of times. This chain links TRBV11-3 with TRBJ2-2, with a weak D call TRBD2 (6 bases). Germline lookup yields CDR1 SGHNT and CDR2 YENEEA. This CDR3 is built from 15 residues. Trimming cost V 4 bases and J 2 bases, with 11 bases left between them. The chain's CDR3 is CASSSGTHNTGELFF. For the CDR3, the DNA is TGTGCCAGCAGCTCCGGGACTCATAACACCGGGGAGCTGTTTTTT.

The CDR3 region has the DNA TGTGCCAGCAAAACCCTTCAGGGACAGGGGAATGAGCAGTTCTTC. This translates into CASKTLQGQGNEQFF. This chain links TRBV7-8 with TRBJ2-1; 10 bases align to TRBD1. The germline gives CDR1 SGHVS, CDR2 FQNEAQ. This CDR3 comprises 15 residues. J gave up 7 bases and V 7 bases, and 10 bases lay outside the gene matches.